This section outlines one T cell receptor beta chain sequence together with its context. Its target is unknown. Only in-frame clones appear in the TCRdb table, and some are missing; sequencing was by immunoSEQ multiplex PCR. Of about 6,300 clones in the sample, around 84% were seen once. Relapse was seen in all patients after autologous stem cell transplantation, and brentuximab vedotin exposure was variable. Classifying best responses yielded complete response, partial response or progressive disease. The sample belongs to a study of PD-1 blockade in classical Hodgkin lymphoma. CDR3 length equals 12 residues. Trimming stripped 5 bases from V and 7 bases from J, with 6 bases between. Germline V CDR1 and CDR2: LNHDA, SQIVND (reference sequence). Notes on the study in general: Similar baseline diversity was found in complete responders and newly diagnosed patients. Possibly reflecting disease activity or prior therapy, repertoire differences have causes that remain undefined.

The sequence came from a human donor with classical Hodgkin lymphoma. The source was peripheral blood mononuclear cells (PBMCs), collected before the second cycle of nivolumab. The V call is TRBV19, the J call TRBJ1-6; D remains ambiguous. CDR3 loop: CASSLVNSPLHF. In DNA, the CDR3 is TGTGCCAGTAGTCTCGTGAATTCACCCCTCCACTTT.